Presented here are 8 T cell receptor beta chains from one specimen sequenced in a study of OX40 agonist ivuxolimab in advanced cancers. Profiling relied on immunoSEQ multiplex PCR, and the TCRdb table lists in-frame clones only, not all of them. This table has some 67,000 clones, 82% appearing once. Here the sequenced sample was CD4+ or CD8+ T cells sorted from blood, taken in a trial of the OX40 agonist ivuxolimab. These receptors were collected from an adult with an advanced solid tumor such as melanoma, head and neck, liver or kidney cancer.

CDR3 sequence: CASSLTGTGGETQYF. The CDR3 DNA reads TGTGCCAGCAGCCTCACCGGGACAGGGGGAGAGACCCAGTACTTC. The chain links TRBV7-3 to TRBJ2-5; TRBD1 agrees at 11 bases. V gave up 5 bases and J gave up 4 bases; unmatched junction bases: 6. CDR1 and CDR2 (germline): SGHTA, FQGTGA. CDR3 length: 15 residues.

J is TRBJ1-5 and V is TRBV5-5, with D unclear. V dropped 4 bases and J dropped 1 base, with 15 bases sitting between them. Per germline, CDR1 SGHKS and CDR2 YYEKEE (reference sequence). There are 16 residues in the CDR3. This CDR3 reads CASSGRWAGSNQPQHF. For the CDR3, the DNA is TGTGCCAGCAGCGGCAGGTGGGCTGGGAGCAATCAGCCCCAGCATTTT.

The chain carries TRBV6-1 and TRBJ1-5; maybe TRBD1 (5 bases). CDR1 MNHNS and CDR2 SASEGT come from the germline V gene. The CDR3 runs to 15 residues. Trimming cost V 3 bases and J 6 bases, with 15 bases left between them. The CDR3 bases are TGTGCCAGCAGTGACCGCAGGGTTAGGTCTCAGCCCCAGCATTTT. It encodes CASSDRRVRSQPQHF.

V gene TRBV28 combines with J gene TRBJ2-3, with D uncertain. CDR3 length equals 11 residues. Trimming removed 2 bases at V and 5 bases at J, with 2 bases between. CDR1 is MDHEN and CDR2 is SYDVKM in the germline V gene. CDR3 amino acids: CASSLGDTQYF. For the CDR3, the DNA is TGTGCCAGCAGTTTAGGAGATACGCAGTATTTT.

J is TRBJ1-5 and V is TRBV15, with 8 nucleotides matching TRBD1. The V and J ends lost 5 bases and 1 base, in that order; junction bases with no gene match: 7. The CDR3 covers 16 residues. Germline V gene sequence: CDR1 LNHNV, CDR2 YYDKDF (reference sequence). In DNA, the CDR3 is TGTGCCACCAGCGGACAGGGTCGATTGAGCAATCAGCCCCAGCATTTT. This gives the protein CATSGQGRLSNQPQHF.

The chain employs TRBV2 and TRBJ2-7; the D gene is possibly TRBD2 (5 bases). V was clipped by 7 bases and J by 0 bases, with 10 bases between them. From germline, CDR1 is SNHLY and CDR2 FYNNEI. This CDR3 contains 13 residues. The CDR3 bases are TGTGCCAGCATGAGGACTCCCTCCTACGAGCAGTACTTC. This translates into CASMRTPSYEQYF.

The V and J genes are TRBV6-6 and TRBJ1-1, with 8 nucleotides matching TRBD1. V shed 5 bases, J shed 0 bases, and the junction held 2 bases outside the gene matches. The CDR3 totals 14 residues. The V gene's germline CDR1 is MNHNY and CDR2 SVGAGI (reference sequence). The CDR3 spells CASSPGGVNTEAFF. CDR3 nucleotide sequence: TGTGCCAGCAGTCCAGGGGGCGTGAACACTGAAGCTTTCTTT.

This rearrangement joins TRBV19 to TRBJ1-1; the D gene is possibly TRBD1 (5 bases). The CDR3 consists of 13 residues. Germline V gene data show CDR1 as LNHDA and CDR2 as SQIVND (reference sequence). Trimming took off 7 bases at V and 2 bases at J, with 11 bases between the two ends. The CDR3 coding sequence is TGTGCCAGTAAAAGGACACTAAACACTGAAGCTTTCTTT. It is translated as CASKRTLNTEAFF.